The T cell receptor beta chain described here comes from a study of T cell changes during pregnancy in multiple sclerosis. The germline V gene has CDR1 GTSNPN and CDR2 SVGIG (reference sequence). The CDR3 runs to 16 residues. Trimming removed 3 bases from V and 1 base from J, with 15 bases in between. Profiling relied on immunoSEQ multiplex PCR, and the TCRdb table lists in-frame clones only, not all of them. The table has 85,000 to 120,000 clones, about 90% seen once. The sequences come from peripheral blood, collected after pregnancy. This receptor was taken from a female donor with multiple sclerosis, enrolled in a pregnancy study. The rearrangement joins TRBV30 to TRBJ2-2; D is unclear. The CDR3 loop reads CAWSRRRNLNTGELFF. The CDR3, as DNA: TGTGCCTGGAGCCGGCGGCGGAACCTGAACACCGGGGAGCTGTTTTTT.